Following are 31 T cell receptor beta chains from one sample sequenced in a study of blood T cell repertoires in COVID-19. The data were produced by immunoSEQ multiplex PCR, yet TCRdb's version contains in-frame clones alone and is incomplete. The sample yields roughly 290,000 clones, roughly 84% seen once. Source material: peripheral blood. These receptors all stem from a person aged 65-85 years with COVID-19, enrolled during active disease.

This chain uses TRBV7-2 with TRBJ2-7, with D maybe TRBD1 (5 bases). Germline V lookup: CDR1 SGHTA, CDR2 FQGNSA. Trimming removed 5 bases at V and 2 bases at J, with 13 bases between. This CDR3 is 14 amino acids long. CDR3 sequence: CASSPVGRTYEQYF. In DNA, the CDR3 is TGTGCCAGCAGCCCCGTGGGGCGAACCTACGAGCAGTACTTC.

The chain recombines TRBV13 with TRBJ1-2; D call uncertain. V lost 2 bases to trimming and J lost 2 bases, with 6 bases between them. Germline lookup yields CDR1 PRHDT and CDR2 FYEKMQ (reference sequence). This CDR3 has 13 amino acids. The chain's CDR3 is CASSLFGNYGYTF. CDR3 nucleotide sequence: TGTGCCAGCAGCTTATTCGGGAACTATGGCTACACCTTC.

The chain is built from TRBV28 and TRBJ1-5; tentatively, D is TRBD1 (5 bases). Trimming removed 2 bases at V and 3 bases at J, with 17 bases between. In germline, CDR1 is MDHEN, CDR2 SYDVKM. The CDR3 totals 17 residues. CDR3 in amino acids: CASSLRPTRGINQPQHF. CDR3 DNA sequence: TGTGCCAGCAGTTTACGTCCCACACGGGGGATCAATCAGCCCCAGCATTTT. Variable domain in full (rest from reference TRBV28 and TRBJ1-5): DVKVTQSSRYLVKRTGEKVFLECVQDMDHENMFWYRQDPGLGLRLIYFSYDVKMKEKGDIPEGYSVSREKKERFSLILESASTNQTSMYLCASSLRPTRGINQPQHFGDGTRLSIL.

This chain uses TRBV11-1 with TRBJ2-7; 9 nucleotides agree with TRBD1. J lost 5 bases, V lost 1 base, and 6 bases had no gene match. This CDR3 has 15 amino acids. Germline V gene data show CDR1 as SGHAT and CDR2 as FQDESV (reference sequence). CDR3 sequence reads: CASSLEGQGFHEQYF. The CDR3 DNA is TGTGCCAGCAGCTTAGAAGGACAGGGGTTCCACGAGCAGTACTTC.

The rearrangement links TRBV27 to TRBJ2-2, with D maybe TRBD2 (6 bases). Germline V gene data show CDR1 as MNHEY and CDR2 as SMNVEV (reference sequence). CDR3 length: 15 residues. The germline V and J ends were trimmed by 6 bases and 0 bases, with 11 bases remaining between them. The CDR3 spells CASSPRGANTGELFF. The CDR3 DNA reads TGTGCCAGCAGCCCGCGGGGTGCGAACACCGGGGAGCTGTTTTTT.

The chain recombines TRBV5-1 with TRBJ1-4; D ambiguous. The CDR3 runs 14 residues. The germline CDR1 and CDR2 sequences are SGHRS and YFSETQ. Between the trimmed V and J ends, which lost 1 base and 0 bases, there was a span of 4 bases. CDR3 region: CASSLTATNEKLFF. In nucleotides, the CDR3 is TGCGCCAGCAGCTTGACAGCAACTAATGAAAAACTGTTTTTT.

The V gene is TRBV4-2, the J gene TRBJ1-2; no definite D call. With 2 bases removed from V and 4 bases from J, the gap between germline ends came to 14 bases. This CDR3 spans 15 amino acids. CDR1 LGHNA and CDR2 YNFKEQ come from the germline V gene. The CDR3 DNA sequence: TGTGCCAGCAGCCAAAGCGGGCAGATAAGCTATGGCTACACCTTC. Amino acids: CASSQSGQISYGYTF.

The chain recombines TRBV7-3 with TRBJ2-1; D is perhaps TRBD1 (7 bases). The CDR3 consists of 15 residues. The V end was cut by 5 bases, the J end by 6 bases, with 17 bases between. Germline V gene lookup returns CDR1 SGHTA and CDR2 FQGTGA. CDR3 nucleotide sequence: TGTGCCAGCAGCCCCGAGGCAGGGGGGCCCAATGAGCAGTTCTTC. Translated: CASSPEAGGPNEQFF.

The chain joins TRBV28 to TRBJ2-1; no clear D. Germline CDR1 is MDHEN and CDR2 is SYDVKM. The CDR3 loop spans 13 amino acids. The ends were cut back, 4 bases at V and 9 bases at J, with 13 bases in the middle. For the CDR3, the DNA is TGTGCCAGCAGTTCACCTCCCCTAGGTGAGCAGTTCTTC. It specifies CASSSPPLGEQFF.

The table lists this clone with a count of one. The V gene is TRBV6-6, the J gene TRBJ2-7; TRBD1 matches 7 bases. The germline CDR1 and CDR2 sequences are MNHNY and SVGAGI (reference sequence). The CDR3 is 17 residues long. The V segment lost 5 bases and the J segment 2 bases; nucleotides outside the gene matches: 15. The CDR3 region is CASSREQGQRTTYEQYF. The CDR3 DNA is TGTGCCAGCAGTCGAGAACAGGGACAGAGAACTACCTACGAGCAGTACTTC.

This rearrangement joins TRBV28 to TRBJ2-5; perhaps TRBD1 as D (5 bases). The CDR3 is 11 amino acids. In germline, CDR1 is MDHEN, CDR2 SYDVKM. V lost 8 bases, J lost 6 bases, and 10 bases lay in between. The CDR3 DNA reads as TGTGCCAGCGGGGCTTCGAAGACCCAGTACTTC. As protein: CASGASKTQYF.

The CDR3 DNA follows: TGTGCCAGCAGCGCACTAGCGGTCGAGCAGTACTTC. As protein: CASSALAVEQYF. This rearrangement joins TRBV7-9 to TRBJ2-7, with 8 bases lining up with TRBD2. V dropped 5 bases and J dropped 6; count of bases not matched to a gene: 3. CDR1 SEHNR and CDR2 FQNEAQ come from the germline V gene (reference sequence). This CDR3 region has 12 residues.

This chain links TRBV29-1 with TRBJ2-2; 9 bases match TRBD2. Trimming at V came to 5 bases and at J to 3 bases, leaving 4 bases not matched to a gene. The CDR3 is 14 residues long. From germline, CDR1 is SQVTM and CDR2 ANQGSEA. The CDR3 region is CSVISGRDTGELFF. CDR3 DNA: TGCAGCGTTATTAGCGGGAGAGACACCGGGGAGCTGTTTTTT.

In its sample, this clone was seen once. The gene calls are TRBV28 and TRBJ1-1; D gene ambiguous. The CDR3 covers 14 residues. CDR1 is MDHEN and CDR2 is SYDVKM in the germline V gene. V gave up 5 bases and J gave up 2 bases, with 12 bases separating them. The CDR3 DNA reads as TGTGCCAGCAGTCCTCCTGGAGCAAACACTGAAGCTTTCTTT. Protein sequence: CASSPPGANTEAFF.

The J gene is TRBJ2-3, the V gene TRBV5-1, with 8 bases lining up with TRBD1. The J segment lost 2 bases and the V segment lost 5 bases, leaving 7 bases of the junction unmatched. The CDR3 totals 15 residues. Germline CDR1 reads SGHRS; CDR2 reads YFSETQ. The CDR3 bases are TGCGCCAGCAGGGCCGGGACAGGTTACACAGATACGCAGTATTTT. Residues: CASRAGTGYTDTQYF.

In nucleotides, the CDR3 is TGCGCCAGCAGCCACTCGACAGGGGGGGCCTACGAGCAGTACTTC. Protein product: CASSHSTGGAYEQYF. This rearrangement joins TRBV4-1 to TRBJ2-7, with 9 bases fitting TRBD1. From germline, CDR1 is MGHRA and CDR2 YSYEKL. J lost 2 bases, V lost 3 bases, and 5 bases had no gene match. The CDR3 extends over 15 amino acids.

This chain joins TRBV4-3 and TRBJ1-2; D ambiguous. CDR3 length equals 13 residues. Germline V gene data show CDR1 as LGHNA and CDR2 as YSLEER. Trimming took off 0 bases at V and 4 bases at J, with 6 bases between the two ends. Here the CDR3 DNA reads TGCGCCAGCAGCCAAGATTCCATCTATGGCTACACCTTC. This encodes CASSQDSIYGYTF.

This rearrangement joins TRBV19 to TRBJ2-3, with a weak D call TRBD1 (6 bases). Trimming removed 5 bases from V and 5 bases from J, with 14 bases in between. Germline CDR1 is LNHDA and CDR2 is SQIVND (reference sequence). CDR3 length equals 14 residues. The CDR3 region is CASSPQDSKDTQYF. In DNA form, the CDR3 reads TGTGCCAGTAGTCCCCAGGACAGTAAAGATACGCAGTATTTT.

The gene calls are TRBV2 and TRBJ2-2; TRBD1 is a possible D gene (5 bases). The ends were cut back, 7 bases at V and 1 base at J, with 7 bases in the middle. CDR3 length: 13 residues. Germline-derived CDR1 and CDR2 are SNHLY and FYNNEI. The DNA of the CDR3 is TGTGCCAGCACCGACAGGAACACCGGGGAGCTGTTTTTT. It translates to CASTDRNTGELFF.

The chain is built from TRBV6-1 and TRBJ2-1; 12 bases match TRBD2. The CDR3 sequence is 15 residues long. The junction had 6 bases not matched to a gene; V was cut back by 8 bases and J by 4 bases. Germline CDR1 MNHNS, CDR2 SASEGT. The CDR3 DNA sequence: TGTGCCAGCCGAACTAGCGGGGGGCCTTACAATGAGCAGTTCTTC. Amino acid sequence: CASRTSGGPYNEQFF.

The chain employs TRBV5-4 and TRBJ1-5; D perhaps matches TRBD1 (5 bases). The CDR3 runs to 14 residues. Germline V gene sequence: CDR1 SGHNT, CDR2 YYREEE (reference sequence). Trimming removed 3 bases at V and 4 bases at J, with 11 bases between. The CDR3 is CASSWNGGNQPQHF. CDR3 DNA: TGTGCCAGCAGCTGGAACGGGGGAAATCAGCCCCAGCATTTT.

CDR3 region: CASNSGGGNTEAFF. The CDR3, as DNA: TGTGCCAGCAATTCGGGGGGCGGGAACACTGAAGCTTTCTTT. This chain links TRBV6-5 with TRBJ1-1, with D possibly matching TRBD1 (6 bases). Between the trimmed V and J ends, which lost 7 bases and 1 base, there was a span of 13 bases. CDR1 and CDR2 (germline): MNHEY, SVGAGI. This CDR3 region has 14 residues.

The V and J genes are TRBV6-2 or TRBV6-3 and TRBJ2-3; TRBD1 agrees at 12 bases. The junction had 13 bases not matched to a gene; V was cut back by 0 bases and J by 6 bases. In germline, CDR1 is MNHEY, CDR2 SVGEGT. The CDR3 has 19 amino acids. CDR3 bases: TGTGCCAGCAGTTACTCGGTTCTTCCGGGACAGGGGGCGCAGGATACGCAGTATTTT. It yields the protein CASSYSVLPGQGAQDTQYF.

This chain connects TRBV7-2 to TRBJ2-3; 11 bases agree with TRBD2. Trimming took 5 bases from V and 3 from J; bases not matched to a gene: 10. This CDR3 is built from 17 residues. Germline CDR1 is SGHTA and CDR2 is FQGNSA. Here the CDR3 reads CASSPRTSGWGTDTQYF. CDR3 DNA: TGTGCCAGCAGCCCTCGGACTAGCGGGTGGGGTACAGATACGCAGTATTTT.

The chain couples TRBV19 to TRBJ1-1, with 9 bases aligning to TRBD1. This CDR3 spans 15 amino acids. V shed 6 bases and J 0 bases; nucleotides not matched to a gene: 5. The germline gives CDR1 LNHDA, CDR2 SQIVND (reference sequence). The CDR3 sequence: CASSGTGTMNTEAFF. The CDR3 DNA reads TGTGCCAGTAGCGGGACAGGGACCATGAACACTGAAGCTTTCTTT.

The chain combines TRBV24-1 with TRBJ2-1; weak D call: TRBD2 (6 bases). Germline V CDR1 and CDR2: KGHDR, SFDVKD. CDR3 length equals 15 residues. V lost 5 bases to trimming and J lost 7 bases, with 17 bases between them. The CDR3 DNA reads as TGTGCCACCAGTGCAGATGGGGGACTCGGGAATGAGCAGTTCTTC. This gives the protein CATSADGGLGNEQFF.

The rearrangement uses TRBV5-6 and TRBJ2-3, with 8 bases identical to TRBD2. The CDR3 covers 18 residues. Trimming at V came to 3 bases and at J to 2 bases, leaving 14 bases not matched to a gene. In germline, CDR1 is SGHDT, CDR2 YYEEEE. The CDR3 loop is CASSSRFSQRGFTDTQYF. The CDR3 DNA reads TGTGCCAGCAGCTCCAGATTCAGTCAGCGGGGGTTCACAGATACGCAGTATTTT.

The V gene is TRBV7-3, the J gene TRBJ1-3, with D maybe TRBD1 (5 bases). The CDR3 is 15 residues long. Trimming took off 0 bases at V and 2 bases at J, with 8 bases between the two ends. CDR1 is SGHTA, CDR2 FQGTGA, per germline. The chain's CDR3 is CASSLTGGAGNTIYF. The CDR3 nucleotides read TGTGCCAGCAGCTTAACAGGAGGGGCTGGAAACACCATATATTTT.

This clone occurred a few times. The chain has TRBV7-8 and TRBJ2-7; D call uncertain. Germline loops: CDR1 SGHVS, CDR2 FQNEAQ. CDR3 length equals 15 residues. V lost 1 base and J lost 3, with 13 bases in between. CDR3 amino acids: CASSLGRQPNYEQYF. CDR3 DNA sequence: TGTGCCAGCAGCTTAGGCAGGCAGCCGAACTACGAGCAGTACTTC.

There are a few counts of this clone. The rearrangement links TRBV30 to TRBJ1-5, with D perhaps TRBD1 (5 bases). Trimming cost V 2 bases and J 8 bases, with 25 bases left between them. CDR3 length: 17 residues. The germline V gene encodes CDR1 GTSNPN and CDR2 SVGIG (reference sequence). CDR3 region: CAWSYGYGDSSIKPQHF. The DNA of the CDR3 is TGTGCCTGGAGTTACGGTTACGGGGACTCCTCGATCAAGCCCCAGCATTTT.

The chain couples TRBV3-1 (or the pseudogene TRBV3-2) to TRBJ2-1, with 7 bases matching TRBD2. The junction had 11 bases not matched to a gene; V was cut back by 0 bases and J by 9 bases. The CDR3 contains 16 residues. CDR1 is LGHDT, CDR2 YNNKEL, per germline (reference sequence). The CDR3 protein is CASSQDIERGNGEQFF. In DNA form, the CDR3 reads TGTGCCAGCAGCCAAGACATCGAGCGGGGTAACGGTGAGCAGTTCTTC.